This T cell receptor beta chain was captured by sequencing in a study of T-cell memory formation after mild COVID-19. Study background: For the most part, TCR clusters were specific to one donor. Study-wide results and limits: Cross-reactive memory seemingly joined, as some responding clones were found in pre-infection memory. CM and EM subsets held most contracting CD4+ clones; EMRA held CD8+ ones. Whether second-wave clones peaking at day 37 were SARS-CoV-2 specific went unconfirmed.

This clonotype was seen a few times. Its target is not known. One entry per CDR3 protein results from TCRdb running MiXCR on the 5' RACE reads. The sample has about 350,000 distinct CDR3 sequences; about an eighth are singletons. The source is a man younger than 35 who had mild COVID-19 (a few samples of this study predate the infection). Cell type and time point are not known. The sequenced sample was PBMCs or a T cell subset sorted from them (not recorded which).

The CDR3 loop reads CASSFRGGVTDTQYF. The CDR3 nucleotides are TGTGCCAGCAGTTTTCGCGGGGGGGTCACAGATACGCAGTATTTT. This rearrangement joins TRBV12-3 or TRBV12-4 to TRBJ2-3, with TRBD2 matching 9 bases. After removal of 3 bases from V and 2 bases from J, the junction contained 3 bases not matched to a gene. This CDR3 has 15 amino acids.